Each of the 23 T cell receptor beta chains below was sequenced from the same sample in a study of blood T cell repertoires in COVID-19. The data were produced by immunoSEQ multiplex PCR, yet TCRdb's version contains in-frame clones alone and is incomplete. Counted here are 250,000 to 400,000 clones, 90% occurring once; the ten biggest clones make up roughly 2.5%. Sequenced material: PBMCs or T cells enriched from blood (not recorded which). Receptors originate from a man in his fifties or sixties who had recovered from COVID-19.

This sequence joins TRBV5-8 and TRBJ2-7; 7 nucleotides line up with TRBD1. Germline V gene data show CDR1 as SGHTS and CDR2 as YDEGEE. The length of the CDR3 is 14 residues. With V trimmed by 0 bases and J by 1 base, 1 base remained unmatched. CDR3 coding DNA: TGTGCCAGCAGCTTGGGACAGGGTTCCTACGAGCAGTACTTC. Its translation is CASSLGQGSYEQYF.

The gene calls are TRBV2 and TRBJ1-6; D is unresolved. Between the trimmed V and J ends, which lost 9 bases and 8 bases, there was a span of 17 bases. CDR1 and CDR2 from the germline V gene are SNHLY and FYNNEI. This CDR3 spans 14 amino acids. The CDR3 nucleotides read TGTGCCAGTCGACGGGTTAACGGGGATTCACCCCTCCACTTT. Translated, it gives CASRRVNGDSPLHF. Complete variable domain (other parts from reference TRBV2 and TRBJ1-6): EPEVTQTPSHQVTQMGQEVILRCVPISNHLYFYWYRQILGQKVEFLVSFYNNEISEKSEIFDDQFSVERPDGSNFTLKIRSTKLEDSAMYFCASRRVNGDSPLHFGNGTRLTVT.

The chain couples TRBV19 to TRBJ1-2; D is ambiguous. V lost 3 bases to trimming and J lost 1 base, with 3 bases between them. In germline, CDR1 is LNHDA, CDR2 SQIVND (reference sequence). This CDR3 is 12 amino acids long. For the CDR3, the DNA is TGTGCCAGTAGTATGTATAACTATGGCTACACCTTC. Translation gives CASSMYNYGYTF.

The chain has TRBV5-4 and TRBJ1-5; 9 nucleotides align to TRBD1. Per germline, CDR1 SGHNT and CDR2 YYREEE (reference sequence). The CDR3 is 18 amino acids. The J segment lost 1 base and the V segment lost 2 bases, leaving 10 bases of the junction unmatched. The CDR3 DNA reads as TGTGCCAGCAGCTTTTCGACAGGGGGGACCTCAAGCAATCAGCCCCAGCATTTT. Translating it yields CASSFSTGGTSSNQPQHF.

This clone occurred once. V and J are TRBV30 and TRBJ1-1; the match to TRBD1 covers 10 bases. V trimming: 8 bases; J trimming: 4 bases; junction bases outside the gene matches: 16. Germline-derived CDR1 and CDR2 are GTSNPN and SVGIG (reference sequence). The CDR3 totals 16 residues. Written as DNA, the CDR3 is TGTGCCGGCTCAGACAGGGGGCACCGGTGGGGCACTGAAGCTTTCTTT. Translation: CAGSDRGHRWGTEAFF.

The genes are TRBV9 and TRBJ2-1, with 7 bases identical to TRBD1. V lost 3 bases to trimming and J lost 6 bases; unmatched junction nucleotides: 12. Per the germline V gene, CDR1 is SGDLS and CDR2 is YYNGEE. The CDR3 is made up of 16 amino acids. This CDR3 is CASSAQGSAYSNEQFF. CDR3 nucleotides: TGTGCCAGCAGCGCACAGGGGTCAGCTTATAGCAATGAGCAGTTCTTC.

This chain uses TRBV3-1 (or the pseudogene TRBV3-2) with TRBJ2-5; TRBD1 might be the D (5 bases). CDR3 length equals 15 residues. Germline lookup yields CDR1 LGHDT and CDR2 YNNKEL (reference sequence). Trimming pared 1 base from V and 1 base from J, leaving 10 bases between. Written as DNA, the CDR3 is TGTGCCAGCAGCCAAGGTTCCAGGGCCCAAGAGACCCAGTACTTC. It is translated as CASSQGSRAQETQYF.

CDR3 coding DNA: TGTGCCACCGCGGCAGGGGATTTTTCTGAAGCTTTCTTT. Amino acid sequence: CATAAGDFSEAFF. The chain is built from TRBV24-1 and TRBJ1-1, with D perhaps TRBD1 (6 bases). Germline CDR1 reads KGHDR; CDR2 reads SFDVKD. The CDR3 contains 13 residues. Trimming left V 9 bases short and J 6 bases short, with 16 bases between.

V usage is TRBV7-9 and J usage is TRBJ2-3, with 8 bases matching TRBD2. The trim removed 3 bases at V and 1 base at J, leaving 0 bases unmatched. The CDR3 is made up of 14 amino acids. Per the germline V gene, CDR1 is SEHNR and CDR2 is FQNEAQ (reference sequence). CDR3 loop: CASSFGGGTDTQYF. The CDR3 DNA reads as TGTGCCAGCAGCTTCGGGGGGGGCACAGATACGCAGTATTTT.

The chain links TRBV12-3 or TRBV12-4 to TRBJ2-7; 11 positions match TRBD1. After removal of 11 bases from V and 6 bases from J, the junction contained 6 bases not matched to a gene. The CDR3 has 12 amino acids. CDR3 DNA sequence: TGTGCCTCATGGACAGGGGGCGGCGAGCAGTACTTC. Encoded protein: CASWTGGGEQYF.

This chain connects TRBV5-4 to TRBJ1-1; 10 bases align to TRBD1. There are 15 residues in the CDR3. The trim removed 0 bases at V and 4 bases at J, leaving 3 bases unmatched. Germline V gives CDR1 SGHNT, CDR2 YYREEE (reference sequence). Here the CDR3 reads CASSLGQGARTEAFF. Written as DNA, the CDR3 is TGTGCCAGCAGCTTGGGACAGGGGGCGCGCACTGAAGCTTTCTTT.

The gene calls are TRBV6-1 and TRBJ1-2; unclear D gene. There are 14 residues in the CDR3. V lost 0 bases and J lost 2, with 7 bases in between. The germline V gene has CDR1 MNHNS and CDR2 SASEGT. CDR3 residues: CASSEAHENYGYTF. The CDR3 coding sequence is TGTGCCAGCAGTGAAGCCCACGAGAACTATGGCTACACCTTC.

The genes are TRBV18 and TRBJ2-3; TRBD2 agrees at 7 bases. The germline V gene has CDR1 KGHSH and CDR2 LQKENI. The CDR3 has 14 amino acids. The junction had 3 bases not matched to a gene; V was cut back by 4 bases and J by 2 bases. Written as DNA, the CDR3 is TGTGCCAGCTCACAACTAGCGAACACAGATACGCAGTATTTT. It is translated as CASSQLANTDTQYF.

The V call is TRBV7-2, the J call TRBJ2-7; 8 nucleotides align to TRBD1. The junction had 6 bases not matched to a gene; V was cut back by 3 bases and J by 2 bases. The CDR3 consists of 15 residues. The germline gives CDR1 SGHTA, CDR2 FQGNSA. CDR3 bases: TGTGCCAGCAGCTTGGCCGGACAGGGCCCCTACGAGCAGTACTTC. This gives the protein CASSLAGQGPYEQYF. Variable domain in full (rest from reference TRBV7-2 and TRBJ2-7): GAGVSQSPSNKVTEKGKDVELRCDPISGHTALYWYRQSLGQGLEFLIYFQGNSAPDKSGLPSDRFSAERTGGSVSTLTIQRTQQEDSAVYLCASSLAGQGPYEQYFGPGTRLTVT.

The chain recombines TRBV4-1 with TRBJ1-3; the D gene is possibly TRBD1 (5 bases). The V end was cut by 0 bases, the J end by 3 bases, with 15 bases between. CDR3 size: 17 residues. The germline V gene has CDR1 MGHRA and CDR2 YSYEKL. The DNA of the CDR3 is TGCGCCAGCAGCCAAGACTGGGGCCGTCGCTTTGGAAACACCATATATTTT. Its translation is CASSQDWGRRFGNTIYF.

The CDR3 is CAISQRGQGTAYEQYF. CDR3 coding DNA: TGTGCCATCAGCCAGCGGGGACAGGGAACCGCCTACGAGCAGTACTTC. The chain joins TRBV10-3 to TRBJ2-7; 9 bases agree with TRBD1. V was clipped by 6 bases and J by 2 bases; unmatched bases: 11. Germline V CDR1 and CDR2: ENHRY, SYGVKD. This CDR3 region has 16 residues.

The chain uses TRBV10-3 and TRBJ1-1, with TRBD1 as a possible D gene (6 bases). The V gene lost 1 base and the J gene lost 8 bases, with 14 bases spanning the gap. This CDR3 is 14 amino acids long. Germline V gene sequence: CDR1 ENHRY, CDR2 SYGVKD. The CDR3 DNA sequence: TGTGCCATCAGTGAGTACAGGGTCGAAGGAGAAGCTTTCTTT. It yields the protein CAISEYRVEGEAFF.

A remark on this clone: The sample carries other DNA sequences with the same CDR3. The rearrangement uses TRBV7-3 and TRBJ1-1; D is ambiguous. This CDR3 is 13 amino acids long. The germline V and J ends were trimmed by 5 bases and 1 base, with 8 bases remaining between them. In germline, CDR1 is SGHTA, CDR2 FQGTGA. CDR3 region: CASSPGRNTEAFF. CDR3 DNA sequence: TGTGCCAGCAGCCCCGGTAGGAACACTGAAGCTTTCTTT.

In its sample, this clone was seen a few times. The gene calls are TRBV29-1 and TRBJ2-7, with D tentatively TRBD1 (5 bases). Germline values: CDR1 SQVTM, CDR2 ANQGSEA. This CDR3 is built from 15 residues. Trimming removed 0 bases at V and 0 bases at J, with 12 bases between. The CDR3 nucleotides are TGCAGCGTTGAAGAAGACAGTTCCCTCTCCTACGAGCAGTACTTC. Amino acids: CSVEEDSSLSYEQYF.

The chain has TRBV3-1 (or the pseudogene TRBV3-2) and TRBJ1-6; possibly TRBD1 for D (6 bases). Germline lookup yields CDR1 LGHDT and CDR2 YNNKEL (reference sequence). CDR3 length equals 16 residues. Trimming cost V 2 bases and J 9 bases, with 17 bases left between them. The CDR3 bases are TGTGCCAGCAGCCAAATGGCAGGGGTTCGAGGTTCACCCCTCCACTTT. This gives the protein CASSQMAGVRGSPLHF.

V usage is TRBV7-6 and J usage is TRBJ2-2; TRBD2 agrees at 9 bases. From germline, CDR1 is SGHVS and CDR2 FNYEAQ. The length of the CDR3 is 16 residues. The V and J ends lost 1 base and 5 bases, in that order; junction bases with no gene match: 5. CDR3 in amino acids: CASSLGGAGGTGELFF. CDR3 nucleotide sequence: TGTGCCAGCAGCTTAGGTGGAGCGGGAGGTACCGGGGAGCTGTTTTTT.

This rearrangement joins TRBV2 to TRBJ2-7; perhaps TRBD1 as D (5 bases). Germline V gene lookup returns CDR1 SNHLY and CDR2 FYNNEI. The CDR3 totals 12 residues. V lost 5 bases to trimming and J lost 2 bases, with 7 bases between them. Here the CDR3 reads CASSSGTYEQYF. Here the CDR3 DNA reads TGTGCCAGCAGTTCAGGGACCTACGAGCAGTACTTC.

This clone has just one count. The J gene is TRBJ1-6, the V gene TRBV7-6, with D perhaps matching TRBD1 (5 bases). Looked up from germline, CDR1 is SGHVS and CDR2 is FNYEAQ. V was trimmed by 3 bases and J by 9 bases, leaving 15 bases between them. The length of the CDR3 is 15 residues. The CDR3: CASSFRMGEGSPLHF. For the CDR3, the DNA is TGTGCCAGCAGCTTCCGTATGGGGGAGGGTTCACCCCTCCACTTT.